These 26 T cell receptor beta chains originate from one sample sequenced in a study of cytomegalovirus exposure and HLA in healthy donors. 60 Vbeta and 13 Jbeta primers were used in PCR. Sequenced by immunoSEQ multiplex PCR; TCRdb stores in-frame clones only, minus some. Of 150,000 or so clones listed, 60% to 80% are singletons. What was sequenced was PBMCs. The receptors here all came from a woman aged 40 to 50 in good health and CMV-seronegative.

This clone was recorded only once. The chain recombines TRBV30 with TRBJ2-7, with D possibly matching TRBD2 (5 bases). With 2 bases removed from V and 3 bases from J, the gap between germline ends came to 8 bases. The CDR3 is 12 residues long. From germline, CDR1 is GTSNPN and CDR2 SVGIG (reference sequence). This CDR3 is CAWSRRGYEQYF. The CDR3, as DNA: TGTGCCTGGAGTCGCCGGGGCTACGAGCAGTACTTC.

The chain is built from TRBV4-1 and TRBJ1-2; D is unresolved. The V and J ends lost 0 bases and 5 bases respectively, with 13 bases between them. Germline V CDR1 and CDR2: MGHRA, YSYEKL. CDR3 length: 15 amino acids. The CDR3 loop reads CASSQDSGVPYGYTF. The CDR3 DNA reads TGCGCCAGCAGCCAAGATAGCGGGGTTCCGTATGGCTACACCTTC.

The chain recombines TRBV4-1 with TRBJ1-1; D gene uncertain. Germline CDR1 MGHRA, CDR2 YSYEKL. This CDR3 comprises 14 residues. V lost 0 bases to trimming and J lost 4 bases, with 9 bases between them. The CDR3 is CASSQEGAATEAFF. DNA for the CDR3: TGCGCCAGCAGCCAAGAGGGTGCGGCCACTGAAGCTTTCTTT.

This rearrangement joins TRBV6-1 to TRBJ2-1; no firm D call. The germline gives CDR1 MNHNS, CDR2 SASEGT. CDR3 length equals 15 residues. V lost 0 bases to trimming and J lost 6 bases, with 12 bases between them. The DNA of the CDR3 is TGTGCCAGCAGTGAAGCGCGGTTAGCACGCAATGAGCAGTTCTTC. It specifies CASSEARLARNEQFF.

The chain joins TRBV5-1 to TRBJ2-7, with D tentatively TRBD1 (5 bases). Trimming left V 0 bases short and J 0 bases short, with 10 bases between. The CDR3 is 15 amino acids. Germline V CDR1 and CDR2: SGHRS, YFSETQ. CDR3 amino acids: CASSLVTAPSYEQYF. CDR3 DNA sequence: TGCGCCAGCAGCTTGGTGACAGCTCCCTCCTACGAGCAGTACTTC.

The chain uses TRBV7-8 and TRBJ2-1, with D uncertain. The CDR3 extends over 12 amino acids. Germline V CDR1 and CDR2: SGHVS, FQNEAQ. Trimming pared 3 bases from V and 6 bases from J, leaving 6 bases between. CDR3 amino acids: CASSFSLNEQFF. As DNA, the CDR3 is TGTGCCAGCAGCTTTTCCCTCAATGAGCAGTTCTTC.

This chain joins TRBV7-8 and TRBJ2-7, with a possible D match to TRBD1 (7 bases). The V and J ends lost 4 bases and 6 bases respectively, with 16 bases between them. From germline, CDR1 is SGHVS and CDR2 FQNEAQ. The CDR3 covers 14 residues. CDR3 DNA: TGTGCCAGCAGCTCGCGACAGGGAGGTTCCGAGCAGTACTTC. This gives the protein CASSSRQGGSEQYF.

The chain is built from TRBV6-5 and TRBJ1-3; perhaps TRBD1 as D (5 bases). The CDR3 runs 14 residues. V lost 0 bases to trimming and J lost 8 bases, with 11 bases between them. Germline CDR1 MNHEY, CDR2 SVGAGI. The DNA of the CDR3 is TGTGCCAGCAGTTACTCGGCAGGGTGGGACACCATATATTTT. It encodes CASSYSAGWDTIYF.

The V call is TRBV6-5, the J call TRBJ2-7; 12 bases are a match to TRBD2. V trimming: 0 bases; J trimming: 7 bases; junction bases outside the gene matches: 7. This CDR3 contains 16 residues. The germline gives CDR1 MNHEY, CDR2 SVGAGI. The CDR3 DNA is TGTGCCAGCAGTTACTCTCCTACTAGCGGGGGGAATGAGCAGTACTTC. It encodes CASSYSPTSGGNEQYF.

Only a few counts were recorded for this clone. The identical CDR3 is also encoded by other nucleotide sequences in the sample. The CDR3 is CASSLWGGSEQYF. CDR3 coding DNA: TGTGCCAGCAGCTTGTGGGGGGGTAGCGAGCAGTACTTC. This chain links TRBV5-6 with TRBJ2-7, with 7 bases identical to TRBD2. Germline CDR1 SGHDT, CDR2 YYEEEE. The CDR3 runs to 13 residues. Germline trimming cut 1 base from V and 6 bases from J; bases unmatched to any gene: 4. Looking up the rest from reference TRBV5-6 and TRBJ2-7 gives the full variable domain: DAGVTQSPTHLIKTRGQQVTLRCSPKSGHDTVSWYQQALGQGPQFIFQYYEEEERQRGNFPDRFSGHQFPNYSSELNVNALLLGDSALYLCASSLWGGSEQYFGPGTRLTVT.

This chain connects TRBV6-1 to TRBJ1-6, with 10 nucleotides matching TRBD1. The J segment lost 8 bases and the V segment lost 0 bases, leaving 4 bases of the junction unmatched. The germline V gene has CDR1 MNHNS and CDR2 SASEGT. There are 16 residues in the CDR3. In DNA, the CDR3 is TGTGCCAGCAGTGAAGCCGACAGGGGGCGTGATTCACCCCTCCACTTT. Protein sequence: CASSEADRGRDSPLHF.

The chain combines TRBV10-1 with TRBJ2-5, with 8 bases matching TRBD1. The germline CDR1 and CDR2 sequences are WNHNN and SYGVQD (reference sequence). The CDR3 consists of 12 residues. J gave up 9 bases and V 5 bases, and 5 bases lay outside the gene matches. CDR3 DNA: TGCGCCAGCAGTTCCGGGACAGGTCCCCAGTACTTC. Encoded protein: CASSSGTGPQYF.

The V gene is TRBV11-2, the J gene TRBJ1-4; D is unresolved. The V end lost 2 bases, the J end lost 6 bases, and 10 bases lay between the germline ends. The CDR3 consists of 14 residues. From germline, CDR1 is SGHAT and CDR2 FQNNGV. The CDR3 spells CASSLPPADEKLFF. CDR3 sequence (DNA): TGTGCCAGCAGCTTACCCCCGGCGGATGAAAAACTGTTTTTT.

This clone was counted a few times. This chain joins TRBV10-3 and TRBJ1-5, with 9 bases fitting TRBD1. Germline CDR1 and CDR2: ENHRY and SYGVKD. The length of the CDR3 is 14 residues. After removal of 4 bases from V and 5 bases from J, the junction contained 3 bases not matched to a gene. CDR3 nucleotides: TGTGCCATCAGTGCGGGACAGGGTGATCAGCCCCAGCATTTT. This sequence encodes CAISAGQGDQPQHF.

This clone was picked up one time. The V and J genes are TRBV23-1 and TRBJ2-7; maybe TRBD2 (6 bases). TRBV23-1 falls under the ORF class, with uncertain function. Deletions cut 3 bases from V and 2 bases from J, with 14 bases between. The CDR3 is made up of 15 amino acids. In DNA form, the CDR3 reads TGCGCCAGCAGTCAGCCGGGGGTCCCAACCTACGAGCAGTACTTC. Its translation: CASSQPGVPTYEQYF.

The gene calls are TRBV27 and TRBJ2-3, with 11 nucleotides matching TRBD2. This CDR3 is built from 14 residues. From germline, CDR1 is MNHEY and CDR2 SMNVEV (reference sequence). V lost 8 bases and J lost 14; bases outside the gene matches: 15. The CDR3 reads CASRGLAGGLLPYF. In DNA form, the CDR3 reads TGTGCCAGCCGGGGGTTAGCGGGGGGGCTTTTGCCGTATTTT.

This rearrangement joins TRBV4-1 to TRBJ2-3; 7 bases match TRBD1. V lost 4 bases, J lost 2 bases, and 9 bases stayed unmatched. Germline V gene sequence: CDR1 MGHRA, CDR2 YSYEKL. The CDR3 contains 16 residues. In nucleotides, the CDR3 is TGCGCCAGCAGCCTACCAGGACAGGTACCCACAGATACGCAGTATTTT. This sequence encodes CASSLPGQVPTDTQYF.

The V and J genes are TRBV11-2 and TRBJ1-1; D is perhaps TRBD1 (6 bases). The CDR3 loop spans 15 amino acids. Germline lookup yields CDR1 SGHAT and CDR2 FQNNGV. Trimming pared 3 bases from V and 7 bases from J, leaving 18 bases between. The CDR3 reads CASSFNTGLDFEAFF. The CDR3 nucleotides read TGTGCCAGCAGCTTTAATACAGGGTTAGACTTTGAAGCTTTCTTT.

The chain uses TRBV5-1 and TRBJ2-2; no clear D. V shed 5 bases and J shed 3 bases, with 14 bases lying between them. Per the germline V gene, CDR1 is SGHRS and CDR2 is YFSETQ. The CDR3 is made up of 15 amino acids. CDR3: CASRSGESHTGELFF. CDR3 bases: TGCGCCAGCAGGTCCGGTGAGTCGCACACCGGGGAGCTGTTTTTT.

The V call is TRBV7-3, the J call TRBJ1-2, with D possibly matching TRBD1 (5 bases). The ends were cut back, 5 bases at V and 4 bases at J, with 17 bases in the middle. From germline, CDR1 is SGHTA and CDR2 FQGTGA. This CDR3 has 15 residues. CDR3 in DNA: TGTGCCAGCAGCGAAAAAGATGGGGCCGTCTATGGCTACACCTTC. It encodes CASSEKDGAVYGYTF.

The gene calls are TRBV7-2 and TRBJ2-7, with a tentative D call TRBD1 (6 bases). Germline-derived CDR1 and CDR2 are SGHTA and FQGNSA. V was cut by 3 bases and J by 1 base, with 13 bases left in between. This CDR3 has 15 residues. CDR3 coding DNA: TGTGCCAGCAGCTTCCCGGACCAGGGGTCCTACGAGCAGTACTTC. Translated: CASSFPDQGSYEQYF.

As concerns this clone: Relative to the germline gene, one junction end is altered; a read error may explain this. The J gene is TRBJ2-6, the V gene TRBV7-3, with TRBD1 as a possible D gene (5 bases). The CDR3 is 15 amino acids. Germline CDR1 and CDR2: SGHTA and FQGTGA. In DNA, the CDR3 is TGTGCCAGCAGCTTAAGCAGATCTGGGGCCAACGGCCTGACTTTC. It is translated as CASSLSRSGANGLTF. Full variable domain (missing parts from reference TRBV7-3 and TRBJ2-6): GAGVSQTPSNKVTEKGKYVELRCDPISGHTALYWYRQSLGQGPEFLIYFQGTGAADDSGLPNDRFFAVRPEGSVSTLKIQRTERGDSAVYLCASSLSRSGANGLTFGAGSRLTVL.

This clone has only a few counts. This chain's CDR3 is CASSLGAGGPYEQYF. The CDR3, as DNA: TGTGCCAGCAGCTTGGGAGCGGGAGGGCCCTACGAGCAGTACTTC. This chain links TRBV5-6 with TRBJ2-7, with 10 bases identical to TRBD2. With V trimmed by 0 bases and J by 2 bases, 2 bases remained unmatched. Germline-derived CDR1 and CDR2 are SGHDT and YYEEEE. This CDR3 spans 15 amino acids.

The chain carries TRBV29-1 and TRBJ2-1; 8 bases map to TRBD2. This CDR3 is 16 amino acids long. V shed 0 bases and J 9 bases; nucleotides not matched to a gene: 13. The germline gives CDR1 SQVTM, CDR2 ANQGSEA. The CDR3 nucleotides read TGCAGCGTTGAAGAGGCGGGACTAGATGGAGGAGGTGAGCAGTTCTTC. It encodes CSVEEAGLDGGGEQFF.

The DNA of the CDR3 is TGTGCCAGCAGCTTAACAGACGGGGGCAATCAGCCCCAGCATTTT. Its protein is CASSLTDGGNQPQHF. The rearrangement links TRBV7-2 to TRBJ1-5; D ambiguous. CDR1 SGHTA and CDR2 FQGNSA come from the germline V gene. The CDR3 is 15 residues long. Between the trimmed V and J ends, which lost 2 bases and 2 bases, there was a span of 10 bases.

This chain uses TRBV12-5 with TRBJ1-3, with D unclear. The CDR3 sequence is 11 residues long. Trimming removed 4 bases from V and 8 bases from J, with 6 bases in between. The V gene's germline CDR1 is LGHNT and CDR2 FRNRAP. CDR3 DNA: TGTGCTAGTGGTTCAGTCGACACCATATATTTT. It encodes CASGSVDTIYF.